A single sample gave rise to the 11 T cell receptor beta chains below, sequenced in a study of Ad26.COV2.S vaccination and SARS-CoV-2 variants. Data came from immunoSEQ multiplex PCR; TCRdb stores just in-frame clones and leaves some out. This repertoire shows about 350,000 clones, roughly 90% found once; its top ten account for over 8.5%. Treatment noted: 15 to 20 received Ad26.COV2.S at low or high dose, single or two shots; 5 received placebo; per-sample allocation not given. Collection of the samples took place on day 63 after the first injection of vaccine or placebo. Sample: peripheral blood, taken in a trial of Ad26.COV2.S vaccine versus placebo. The receptors here all came from a person between 18 and 65 years old who received the Ad26.COV2.S COVID-19 vaccine or a placebo.

This clone was counted once. This chain connects TRBV6-6 to TRBJ2-2; TRBD2 matches 9 bases. The CDR3 spans 14 residues. The germline V gene encodes CDR1 MNHNY and CDR2 SVGAGI (reference sequence). The V segment lost 7 bases and the J segment 7 bases; nucleotides outside the gene matches: 7. The CDR3 here is CASNGGGAVGELFF. The CDR3 coding sequence is TGTGCCAGCAACGGCGGGGGGGCCGTCGGGGAGCTGTTTTTT.

This chain joins TRBV12-3 or TRBV12-4 and TRBJ2-1; D perhaps matches TRBD1 (5 bases). This CDR3 is built from 12 residues. Trimming took off 6 bases at V and 3 bases at J, with 6 bases between the two ends. CDR3 in DNA: TGTGCCAGCAGGACAGACTACAATGAGCAGTTCTTC. Amino acids: CASRTDYNEQFF.

The V and J genes are TRBV7-8 and TRBJ1-2; D gene uncertain. This CDR3 region has 17 residues. V gave up 0 bases and J gave up 7 bases, with 21 bases separating them. Germline-derived CDR1 and CDR2 are SGHVS and FQNEAQ. The CDR3 here is CASSLANPPAVFGGYTF. DNA of the CDR3: TGTGCCAGCAGCTTAGCGAACCCCCCGGCAGTCTTTGGTGGCTACACCTTC. The whole variable domain, filled in from reference TRBV7-8 and TRBJ1-2, reads GAGVSQSPRYKVAKRGQDVALRCDPISGHVSLFWYQQALGQGPEFLTYFQNEAQLDKSGLPSDRFFAERPEGSVSTLKIQRTQQEDSAVYLCASSLANPPAVFGGYTFGSGTRLTVV.

The chain couples TRBV6-1 to TRBJ1-1, with a possible D match to TRBD1 (5 bases). The CDR3 covers 17 residues. Germline V lookup: CDR1 MNHNS, CDR2 SASEGT. With 0 bases removed from V and 4 bases from J, the gap between germline ends came to 18 bases. The CDR3 nucleotides read TGTGCCAGCAGTGAAGCTAGATGGGGGGTTCCTCTCACTGAAGCTTTCTTT. Its protein product is CASSEARWGVPLTEAFF.

This rearrangement joins TRBV4-1 to TRBJ1-5; D unclear. Deletions cut 0 bases from V and 1 base from J, with 7 bases between. Germline CDR1 reads MGHRA; CDR2 reads YSYEKL. The CDR3 loop spans 15 amino acids. The CDR3 loop is CASSQDGISNQPQHF. The CDR3 region has the DNA TGCGCCAGCAGCCAAGACGGCATAAGCAATCAGCCCCAGCATTTT.

The V call is TRBV19, the J call TRBJ2-4; possibly TRBD2 for D (5 bases). V gave up 6 bases and J gave up 8 bases, with 17 bases separating them. Germline lookup yields CDR1 LNHDA and CDR2 SQIVND (reference sequence). This CDR3 comprises 14 residues. This CDR3 reads CASSDPTGMDIQYF. The CDR3 DNA follows: TGTGCCAGTAGCGATCCCACGGGAATGGACATTCAGTACTTC.

This chain connects TRBV28 to TRBJ1-2; perhaps TRBD1 as D (5 bases). Trimming took off 5 bases at V and 4 bases at J, with 17 bases between the two ends. The CDR3 spans 15 residues. Germline V gene data show CDR1 as MDHEN and CDR2 as SYDVKM. This CDR3 is CASSGQGRGAYGYTF. CDR3 bases: TGTGCCAGCAGTGGGCAGGGTAGAGGGGCCTATGGCTACACCTTC.

The J gene is TRBJ2-5, the V gene TRBV7-2, with D possibly being TRBD1 (8 bases). Germline V lookup: CDR1 SGHTA, CDR2 FQGNSA. V lost 4 bases and J lost 8, with 20 bases in between. The CDR3 covers 15 residues. CDR3 loop: CASSSAPQGGGTQYF. The CDR3 DNA sequence: TGTGCCAGCAGCTCCGCACCACAGGGGGGGGGTACCCAGTACTTC.

This clone was observed a single time. CDR3 in amino acids: CSVALRGNEQFF. Here the CDR3 DNA reads TGCAGCGTTGCGTTAAGGGGAAATGAGCAGTTCTTC. This chain connects TRBV29-1 to TRBJ2-1, with D perhaps matching TRBD1 (5 bases). The CDR3 is made up of 12 amino acids. V was clipped by 4 bases and J by 7 bases, with 11 bases between them. Germline V gene data show CDR1 as SQVTM and CDR2 as ANQGSEA.

The rearrangement joins TRBV28 to TRBJ2-2, with 15 bases lining up with TRBD2. Trimming took 5 bases from V and 3 from J; bases not matched to a gene: 7. Germline V lookup: CDR1 MDHEN, CDR2 SYDVKM. The CDR3 totals 18 residues. The CDR3 coding sequence is TGTGCCAGCAGTAACCCGGGACTAGCGGGGGGACACACCGGGGAGCTGTTTTTT. Residues: CASSNPGLAGGHTGELFF.

V is TRBV12-3 or TRBV12-4 and J is TRBJ2-5; no reliable D call. Trimming took 5 bases from V and 3 from J, leaving 10 bases between them. This CDR3 has 13 amino acids. The chain's CDR3 is CASSPLGKETQYF. Written as DNA, the CDR3 is TGTGCCAGCAGTCCTTTGGGGAAAGAGACCCAGTACTTC.